The rows below give T cell receptor beta chains drawn from one sample of a study of cytomegalovirus exposure and HLA in healthy donors. Measured with immunoSEQ multiplex PCR; TCRdb has only the in-frame clones, and not every one. The profile covers around 90,000 clones, with 64% appearing a single time and over 2% taken by the ten largest. Sequencing used PBMCs. Source of these receptors: a human donor in good health. CDR3s include the opening cysteine and the closing phenylalanine or tryptophan. The D gene is left open where the match is weak. Size is omitted from some rows. Given values are once, few, many or a class for expanded clones.

size | J | D | V | DNA | CDR3
- | TRBJ2-3 | - | TRBV7-3 | TGTGCCAGCAGCTTTAGACAGGCTAGCACAGATACGCAGTATTTT | CASSFRQASTDTQYF
once | TRBJ2-7 | - | TRBV5-1 | TGCGCCAGCAGCTCCCGGACGGGAACCTACGAGCAGTACTTC | CASSSRTGTYEQYF
- | TRBJ1-3 | TRBD1 | TRBV6-1 | TGTGCCAGCAGTGAAACAGGGGATGGAAACACCATATATTTT | CASSETGDGNTIYF
- | TRBJ1-1 | - | TRBV7-3 | TGTGCCAGCAGCCGAGCGGGACATATGAACACTGAAGCTTTCTTT | CASSRAGHMNTEAFF
- | TRBJ1-5 | TRBD1 | TRBV29-1 | TGCAGCGTTGCGGGACAGGGGGATCAGCCCCAGCATTTT | CSVAGQGDQPQHF
- | TRBJ2-3 | TRBD2 | TRBV9 | TGTGCCAGCAGCGTCATAGCGGGGAGCACAGATACGCAGTATTTT | CASSVIAGSTDTQYF
- | TRBJ1-1 | - | TRBV7-2 | TGTGCCAGCAGCTTTGCAGTGAACACTGAAGCTTTCTTT | CASSFAVNTEAFF
once | TRBJ2-7 | TRBD1 | TRBV4-3 | TGCGCCAGCAGCCAATACAGGTCGGACAGGGCGAACCCGTACGAGCAGTACTTC | CASSQYRSDRANPYEQYF
- | TRBJ2-7 | TRBD2 | TRBV15 | TGTGCCACCAGCATGGGACTAGCGGGGGGAAACGAGCAGTACTTC | CATSMGLAGGNEQYF
- | TRBJ1-1 | - | TRBV5-1 | TGCGCCAGCAGGAGGCGGGGCGCTAACACTGAAGCTTTCTTT | CASRRRGANTEAFF
- | TRBJ1-3 | - | TRBV27 | TGTGCCAGCAGTAAACGGACAGACTCTGGAAACACCATATATTTT | CASSKRTDSGNTIYF
- | TRBJ1-2 | - | TRBV7-6 | TGTGCCAGCAGCTCTGGCCAGTACTATGGCTACACCTTC | CASSSGQYYGYTF
- | TRBJ1-6 | - | TRBV30 | TGTGCCTGGAGTACACAGGGTGATTCACCCCTCCACTTT | CAWSTQGDSPLHF
- | TRBJ2-7 | TRBD1 | TRBV7-2 | TGTGCCAGCAGCCCCGTGGGGACAGGGTTCTACGAGCAGTACTTC | CASSPVGTGFYEQYF
- | TRBJ2-5 | - | TRBV5-4 | TGTGCCAGCAGCCGCGGGGCCCAAGAGACCCAGTACTTC | CASSRGAQETQYF
once | TRBJ2-7 | - | TRBV5-1 | TGCGCCAGCAGGGACAGCTCCTACGAGCAGTACTTC | CASRDSSYEQYF
few | TRBJ1-4 | TRBD1 | TRBV6-1 | TGTGCCAGCAGCCGAACAGGGGGCGGCGAAAAACTGTTTTTT | CASSRTGGGEKLFF
- | TRBJ2-3 | TRBD2 | TRBV19 | TGTGCCAGTATGCCCGTAGCGGGGGGGTTCACAGATACGCAGTATTTT | CASMPVAGGFTDTQYF
- | TRBJ1-5 | - | TRBV7-2 | TGTGCCAGCAGCTTAAACGGAGGTCAGCCCCAGCATTTT | CASSLNGGQPQHF
few | TRBJ2-5 | - | TRBV18 | TGTGCCAGCTCAGGACTACAGGGGTTACAAGAGACCCAGTACTTC | CASSGLQGLQETQYF